A selection of T cell receptor beta chains follows, all from one sample in a study of T cells after yellow fever vaccination. TCRdb reanalysed the 5' RACE reads using MiXCR and keeps one entry per CDR3 protein. The sample shows around 320,000 distinct CDR3 sequences, approximately 4% of them seen only once. Source: PBMCs, taken 15 days after the yellow fever booster vaccination. The receptor set was obtained from a man between 18 and 29 years old who received the YFV17D yellow fever vaccine. CDR3s include the opening cysteine and the closing phenylalanine or tryptophan. Each record gives: V gene, J gene, clone size, CDR3 length, D gene, CDR3 DNA, CDR3 protein. D genes are given only for firm matches. The size of a clone is reported for some rows only, either as once, few or many, or as a class for expanded clones.

TRBV6-2/TRBV6-3,TRBJ2-7,many,15,TRBD2,TGTGCCAGCATTGATCCGACTAGCTCCGTCCACGAGCAGTACTTC,CASIDPTSSVHEQYF
TRBV4-2,TRBJ1-2,many,13,NA,TGTGCCAGCAGCCAAGGGCGAGACTATGGCTACACCTTC,CASSQGRDYGYTF
TRBV6-5,TRBJ1-2,few,15,TRBD1,TGTGCCAGCAGCCCCACCTGGACAGGGGACTTAGGCTACACCTTC,CASSPTWTGDLGYTF
TRBV6-2/TRBV6-3,TRBJ2-2,few,15,TRBD2,TGTGCCAGTGCCCCGGGGGGGCTGAGCACCGGGGAGCTGTTTTTT,CASAPGGLSTGELFF
TRBV16,TRBJ2-3,NA,15,NA,TGTGCCAGCAGCCATTACCCATTGGGTCGGGATACGCAGTATTTT,CASSHYPLGRDTQYF
TRBV5-1,TRBJ1-1,few,13,NA,TGCGCCAGCAGCTTGATAGGGTCCTCGGAAGCTTTCTTT,CASSLIGSSEAFF
TRBV9,TRBJ1-4,NA,16,NA,TGTGCCAGCAGCGTAGACCCTGACCGACGGAATGAAAAACTGTTTTTT,CASSVDPDRRNEKLFF
TRBV3-1,TRBJ2-7,NA,11,NA,TGTGCCAGCAGCCAAGTCTACGAGCAGTACTTC,CASSQVYEQYF
TRBV6-1,TRBJ2-5,few,15,NA,TGTGCCAGCAGACGACCTGCCTCCAACCAAGAGACCCAGTACTTC,CASRRPASNQETQYF
TRBV25-1,TRBJ2-1,NA,13,NA,TGTGCCAGCAGTGCATCTTGGAACAATGAGCAGTTCTTC,CASSASWNNEQFF
TRBV7-2,TRBJ1-1,many,15,NA,TGTGCCAGCAGCTTCGCGGGACACCCGTCCACTGAAGCTTTCTTT,CASSFAGHPSTEAFF
TRBV27,TRBJ1-6,NA,15,TRBD1,TGTGCCAGCACCCAATACGGGACAGGGACTTCACCCCTCCACTTT,CASTQYGTGTSPLHF
TRBV9,TRBJ2-2,many,14,NA,TGTGCCAGCAGACGACAGGAGAACACCGGGGAGCTGTTTTTT,CASRRQENTGELFF
TRBV25-1,TRBJ1-2,many,11,NA,TGTGCCAGCAGTGAACAGGATGGCTACACCTTC,CASSEQDGYTF
TRBV5-1,TRBJ1-1,few,15,TRBD1,TGCGCCAGCAGCTTGTTGGGACAGGGGAGCACTGAAGCTTTCTTT,CASSLLGQGSTEAFF
TRBV7-9,TRBJ1-2,NA,13,NA,TGTGCCAGCGGACCCCAGAGCAGGAATGGCTACACCTTC,CASGPQSRNGYTF
TRBV5-1,TRBJ2-6,many,15,NA,TGCGCCAGCAGCCCTACAGACTCTGGGGCCAACGTCCTGACTTTC,CASSPTDSGANVLTF
TRBV29-1,TRBJ2-1,many,14,NA,TGCAGCGTTGAAGATAAGGGTTCGGGAAATGAGCAGTTCTTC,CSVEDKGSGNEQFF
TRBV4-2,TRBJ2-3,few,15,NA,TGTGCCAGCAGCCAAGGGGTGGGGAGCACAGATACGCAGTATTTT,CASSQGVGSTDTQYF
TRBV7-9,TRBJ2-7,many,16,TRBD2,TGTGCCAGCAGCTCCGAACTAGCGGGGGGCCAATACGAGCAGTACTTC,CASSSELAGGQYEQYF
TRBV9,TRBJ2-1,NA,14,TRBD1,TGTGCCAGCAGCGTAGCGACAGGGGAGAATGAGCAGTTCTTC,CASSVATGENEQFF
TRBV7-2,TRBJ2-1,many,15,TRBD2,TGTGCCAGCAGCTTAGAGCGGGGGCCAGGGTTGGAGCAGTTCTTC,CASSLERGPGLEQFF
TRBV5-1,TRBJ2-3,NA,10,NA,TGCGCCGGCTTCACAGATACGCAGTATTTT,CAGFTDTQYF
TRBV12-3/TRBV12-4,TRBJ1-2,many,13,TRBD1,TGTGCCAGCAGTTTGACAGGGCCTCAGGGCTACACCTTC,CASSLTGPQGYTF
TRBV7-9,TRBJ2-3,few,16,TRBD1,TGTGCCAGCAGACCCCCCACAGGGGGTGTCACAGATACGCAGTATTTT,CASRPPTGGVTDTQYF
TRBV7-2,TRBJ1-1,few,12,NA,TGTGCCAGCAGGTTGATGGGCACTGAAGCTTTCTTT,CASRLMGTEAFF
TRBV5-1,TRBJ1-1,few,15,TRBD1,TGCGCCAGCAGTCAAACACAGGGGGGGAACACTGAAGCTTTCTTT,CASSQTQGGNTEAFF
TRBV12-5,TRBJ2-6,once,18,TRBD1,TGTGCTAGTGGTCTTAGACAGGGAAGGGCGCGGGGGGCCAACGTCCTGACTTTC,CASGLRQGRARGANVLTF
TRBV5-1,TRBJ2-5,NA,13,NA,TGCGCCAGCAGCTCGGGGGTACAAGAGACCCAGTACTTC,CASSSGVQETQYF
TRBV5-1,TRBJ2-3,many,15,TRBD1,TGCGCCAGCAGCTTGGGGGACAGGGCCGGCGATACGCAGTATTTT,CASSLGDRAGDTQYF
TRBV7-2,TRBJ2-3,many,13,TRBD1,TGTGCCAGCAAATCAACAGGGGCAGATACGCAGTATTTT,CASKSTGADTQYF
TRBV19,TRBJ1-5,NA,14,TRBD1,TGTGCCAGTAGTATTCTGGACAGGGGAAAGCCCCAGCATTTT,CASSILDRGKPQHF
TRBV15,TRBJ2-2,NA,17,TRBD1,TGTGCCACCAGCAGCCCCCGGGACAGGGAAGCAACCGGGGAGCTGTTTTTT,CATSSPRDREATGELFF
TRBV6-5,TRBJ1-2,few,14,NA,TGTGCCAGCAGTTACTCGAACAGGCACTATGGCTACACCTTC,CASSYSNRHYGYTF
TRBV5-1,TRBJ1-1,few,14,NA,TGCGCCAGCAGTCAGACGGACAGCCGATTTGAAGCTTTCTTT,CASSQTDSRFEAFF
TRBV6-5,TRBJ1-3,many,13,NA,TGTGCCAGCAGCTCTTTCAACGGGAACACCATATATTTT,CASSSFNGNTIYF
TRBV6-6,TRBJ1-1,NA,16,NA,TGTGCCAGCCTCCCACCCCTTCAAGGGATGAACACTGAAGCTTTCTTT,CASLPPLQGMNTEAFF
TRBV20-1,TRBJ2-1,few,12,NA,TGCAGTGCTAGAGCAGAAGTCAATGAGCAGTTCTTC,CSARAEVNEQFF
TRBV12-3/TRBV12-4,TRBJ2-3,NA,13,TRBD1,TGTGCCAGCACGGGACAGGGGGATGATACGCAGTATTTT,CASTGQGDDTQYF
TRBV7-7,TRBJ2-5,few,14,NA,TGTGCCAGCAGCCCTACTAGCACTGGAGAGACCCAGTACTTC,CASSPTSTGETQYF
TRBV18,TRBJ1-3,many,14,NA,TGTGCCAGCTCACCACCGAGTTTGGGAAACACCATATATTTT,CASSPPSLGNTIYF
TRBV3-1,TRBJ1-5,many,14,NA,TGTGCCAGCAGTCCTCAGCAGGGCAATCAGCCCCAGCATTTT,CASSPQQGNQPQHF
TRBV19,TRBJ1-5,NA,13,NA,TGTGCCAGTACCACCCATCAAGGGCAGCCCCAGCATTTT,CASTTHQGQPQHF
TRBV19,TRBJ1-5,NA,15,NA,TGTGCCAGTACCCCGGGCCCCAGGGCCGGGCAGCCCCAGCATTTT,CASTPGPRAGQPQHF
TRBV6-6,TRBJ2-3,many,14,NA,TGTGCCAGCAGTGCTGTAGGGAACGGGGATACGCAGTATTTT,CASSAVGNGDTQYF